Given below is one TCR beta chain in context. The antigen remains unidentified. From germline, CDR1 is LNHDA and CDR2 SQIVND (reference sequence). Deletions cut 6 bases from V and 2 bases from J, with 13 bases between. This CDR3 spans 14 amino acids. These data originate in a study of T-cell reconstitution after alpha-beta-depleted transplantation in children. Study results and caveats: As was reported, about two months after transplant, alpha-beta T cells came from several hundred expanded graft clones. Newly generated T cells supplied most T-cell counts and diversity one year post-transplant. After transplant, high TCRbeta diversity at day 60 in some patients arose from surviving recipient T cells and thymic progenitors.

The library targeted TCRbeta and was prepared with unique molecular identifiers. MiXCR, applied by TCRdb to the PCR reads, yields one record per CDR3 protein. The profile covers about 900,000 distinct CDR3 sequences, with roughly 29% appearing a single time and 28% taken by the ten largest. The receptor was derived from a boy younger than two who had a stem cell transplant for SCID, so the T cells may come from the graft donor. V and J are TRBV19 and TRBJ1-2; D is uncertain. The sequenced sample was PBMCs, mostly from graft donor cells, obtained 360 days after TCRalphabeta/CD19-depleted stem cell transplant. CDR3 nucleotide sequence: TGTGCCAGTAGCGGCGGCAGATGGAACTATGGCTACACCTTC. Its protein is CASSGGRWNYGYTF.